This TCR beta chain was sequenced in a study of T-cell memory formation after mild COVID-19. Study overall: Largely donor-specific TCR clusters were found. General study points: Those CD4+ clones that contracted were mainly in CM and EM (CD8+ ones in EMRA). Pre-infection memory showed some responding clones, and this suggested that cross-reactive memory joined.

From 5'RACE with constant-segment primers came TCR alpha and TCR beta cDNA libraries that carried sample barcodes and UMIs. One entry per CDR3 protein results from TCRdb running MiXCR on the 5' RACE reads. The sample yields 150,000 or so distinct CDR3 sequences, about 14% seen once. Points on this clonotype: The antigen remains undetermined.

This receptor was taken from an adult woman who had mild COVID-19 (a few samples of this study predate the infection). Cell type and time point are not known. Sequenced input: PBMCs or a T cell subset sorted from them (not recorded which).

The CDR3 sequence is CSARSSDTDYYNEQFF. CDR3 DNA: TGCAGTGCTAGATCGTCGGACACCGATTATTATAATGAGCAGTTCTTC. This rearrangement joins TRBV20-1 to TRBJ2-1; TRBD1 is a possible D gene (5 bases). This CDR3 is 16 amino acids long. The V end lost 2 bases, the J end lost 7 bases, and 21 bases lay between the germline ends. The germline CDR1 and CDR2 sequences are DFQATT and SNEGSKA (reference sequence).